This TCR beta chain was sequenced for a study of radiotherapy plus CTLA-4 blockade in lung cancer. J gave up 2 bases and V 3 bases, and 10 bases lay outside the gene matches. This CDR3 contains 16 residues. Germline values: CDR1 MNHNS, CDR2 SASEGT. TCRdb keeps only in-frame clones here, not all; method: immunoSEQ multiplex PCR. The sample has 75,000 to 100,000 clones; roughly 88% are singletons. The sequencing here drew on peripheral blood, taken from a patient treated with radiotherapy plus ipilimumab. This TCR derives from a human donor with non-small cell lung cancer that progressed on radiotherapy plus ipilimumab. The V gene is TRBV6-1, the J gene TRBJ2-7, with TRBD1 identical over 7 bases. The CDR3 sequence is CASSDPRTGQTYEQYF. The CDR3 nucleotides are TGTGCCAGCAGTGATCCCAGGACAGGACAGACCTACGAGCAGTACTTC.